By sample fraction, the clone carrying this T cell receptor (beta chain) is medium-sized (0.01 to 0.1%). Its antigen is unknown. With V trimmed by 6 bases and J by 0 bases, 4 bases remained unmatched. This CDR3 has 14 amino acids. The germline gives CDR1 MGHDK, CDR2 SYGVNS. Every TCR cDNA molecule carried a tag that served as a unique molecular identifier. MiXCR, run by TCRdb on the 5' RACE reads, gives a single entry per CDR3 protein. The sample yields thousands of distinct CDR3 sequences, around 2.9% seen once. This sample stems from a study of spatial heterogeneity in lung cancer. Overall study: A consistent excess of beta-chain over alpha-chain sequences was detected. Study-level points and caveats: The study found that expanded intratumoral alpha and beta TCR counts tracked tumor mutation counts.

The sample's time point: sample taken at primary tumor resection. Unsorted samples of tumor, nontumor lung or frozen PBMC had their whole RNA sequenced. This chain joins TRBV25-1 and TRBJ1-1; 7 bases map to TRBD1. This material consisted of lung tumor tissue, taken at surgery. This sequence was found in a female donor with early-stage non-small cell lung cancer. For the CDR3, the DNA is TGTGCCAGCAGGAGGGGGCAAGTGAACACTGAAGCTTTCTTT. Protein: CASRRGQVNTEAFF.